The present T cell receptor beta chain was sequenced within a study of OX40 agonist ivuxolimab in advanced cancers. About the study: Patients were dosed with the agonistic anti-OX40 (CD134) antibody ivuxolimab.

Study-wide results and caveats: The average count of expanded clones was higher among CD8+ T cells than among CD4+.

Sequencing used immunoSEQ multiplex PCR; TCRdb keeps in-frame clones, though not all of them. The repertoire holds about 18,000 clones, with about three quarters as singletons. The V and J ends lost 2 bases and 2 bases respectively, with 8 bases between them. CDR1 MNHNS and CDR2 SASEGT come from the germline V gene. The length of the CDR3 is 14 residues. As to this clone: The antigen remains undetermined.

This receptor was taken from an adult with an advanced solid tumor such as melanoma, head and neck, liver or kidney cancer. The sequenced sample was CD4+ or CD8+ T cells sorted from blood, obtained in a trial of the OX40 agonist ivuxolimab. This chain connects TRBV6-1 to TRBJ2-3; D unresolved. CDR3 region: CASSEIGNTDTQYF. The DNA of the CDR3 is TGTGCCAGCAGTGAAATTGGGAACACAGATACGCAGTATTTT.